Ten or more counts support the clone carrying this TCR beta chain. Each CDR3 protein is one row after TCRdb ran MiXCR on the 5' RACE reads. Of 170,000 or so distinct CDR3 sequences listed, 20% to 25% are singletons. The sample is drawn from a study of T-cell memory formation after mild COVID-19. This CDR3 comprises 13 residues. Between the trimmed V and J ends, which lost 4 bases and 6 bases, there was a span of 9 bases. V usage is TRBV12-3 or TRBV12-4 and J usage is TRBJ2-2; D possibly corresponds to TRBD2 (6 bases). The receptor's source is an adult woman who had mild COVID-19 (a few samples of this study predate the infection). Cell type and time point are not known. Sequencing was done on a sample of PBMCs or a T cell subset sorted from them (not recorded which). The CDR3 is CASSSGGAGELFF. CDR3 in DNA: TGTGCCAGCAGTTCCGGGGGAGCCGGGGAGCTGTTTTTT.